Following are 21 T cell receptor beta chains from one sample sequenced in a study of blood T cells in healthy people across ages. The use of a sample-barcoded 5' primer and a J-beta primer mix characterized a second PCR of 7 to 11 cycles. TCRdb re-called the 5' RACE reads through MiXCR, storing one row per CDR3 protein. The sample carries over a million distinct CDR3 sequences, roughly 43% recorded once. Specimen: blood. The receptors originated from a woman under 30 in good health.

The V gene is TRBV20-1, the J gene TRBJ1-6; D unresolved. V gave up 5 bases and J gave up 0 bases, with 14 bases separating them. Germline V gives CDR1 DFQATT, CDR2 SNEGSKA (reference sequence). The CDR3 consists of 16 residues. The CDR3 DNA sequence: TGCAGTGCTCCGAAGGGCGTCAGCTCCTATAATTCACCCCTCCACTTT. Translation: CSAPKGVSSYNSPLHF.

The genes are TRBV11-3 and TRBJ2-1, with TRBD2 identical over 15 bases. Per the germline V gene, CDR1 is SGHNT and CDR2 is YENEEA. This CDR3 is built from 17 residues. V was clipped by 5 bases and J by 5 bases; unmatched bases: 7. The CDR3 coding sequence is TGTGCCAGCAGCGTTGGACTAGCGGGAGGGCCCCACAATGAGCAGTTCTTC. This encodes CASSVGLAGGPHNEQFF.

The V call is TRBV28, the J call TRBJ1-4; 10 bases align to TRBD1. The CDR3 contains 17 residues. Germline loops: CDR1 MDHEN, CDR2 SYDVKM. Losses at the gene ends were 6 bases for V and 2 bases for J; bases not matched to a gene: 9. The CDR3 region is CASSTNVGQGTNEKLFF. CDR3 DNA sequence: TGTGCCAGCAGCACGAACGTGGGACAGGGGACTAATGAAAAACTGTTTTTT. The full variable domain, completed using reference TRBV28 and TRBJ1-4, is DVKVTQSSRYLVKRTGEKVFLECVQDMDHENMFWYRQDPGLGLRLIYFSYDVKMKEKGDIPEGYSVSREKKERFSLILESASTNQTSMYLCASSTNVGQGTNEKLFFGSGTQLSVL.

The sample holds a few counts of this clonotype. The CDR3 nucleotides read TGCAGTGCTAGGACCGGGACCTATAGCAATCAGCCCCAGCATTTT. Translation gives CSARTGTYSNQPQHF. This chain joins TRBV20-1 and TRBJ1-5; a possible D gene is TRBD1 (5 bases). CDR1 and CDR2 (germline): DFQATT, SNEGSKA (reference sequence). Trimming removed 3 bases from V and 0 bases from J, with 12 bases in between. The CDR3 is 15 amino acids.

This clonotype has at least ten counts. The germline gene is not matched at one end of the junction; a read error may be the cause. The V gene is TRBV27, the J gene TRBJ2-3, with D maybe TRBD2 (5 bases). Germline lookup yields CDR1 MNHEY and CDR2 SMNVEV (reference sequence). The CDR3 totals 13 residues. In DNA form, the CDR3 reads TGTGCTAGCAGCTTAGGTTCGGGGGATACGCAGTATTTT. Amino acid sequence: CASSLGSGDTQYF.

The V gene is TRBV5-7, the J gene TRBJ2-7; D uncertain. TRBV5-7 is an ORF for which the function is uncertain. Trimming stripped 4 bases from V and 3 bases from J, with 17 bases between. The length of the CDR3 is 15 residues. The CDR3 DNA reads TGTGCCAGCAGCGCATCTCCCTCTCCCGGCTACGAGCAGTACTTC. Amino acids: CASSASPSPGYEQYF.

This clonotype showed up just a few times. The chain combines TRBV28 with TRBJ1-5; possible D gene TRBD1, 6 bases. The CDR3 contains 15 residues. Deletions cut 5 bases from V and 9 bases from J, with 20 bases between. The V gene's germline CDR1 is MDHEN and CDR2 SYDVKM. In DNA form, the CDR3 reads TGTGCCAGCAGTCCGGACAGTCGTGGAATCTGGCCCCAGCATTTT. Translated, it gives CASSPDSRGIWPQHF.

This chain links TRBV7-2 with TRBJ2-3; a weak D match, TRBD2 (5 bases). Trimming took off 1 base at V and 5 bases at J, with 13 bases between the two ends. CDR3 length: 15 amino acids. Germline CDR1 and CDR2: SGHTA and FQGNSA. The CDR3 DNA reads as TGTGCCAGCAGCTTAGTGAAGGGAGAAGGAGATACGCAGTATTTT. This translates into CASSLVKGEGDTQYF. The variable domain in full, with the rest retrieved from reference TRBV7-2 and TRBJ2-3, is GAGVSQSPSNKVTEKGKDVELRCDPISGHTALYWYRQSLGQGLEFLIYFQGNSAPDKSGLPSDRFSAERTGGSVSTLTIQRTQQEDSAVYLCASSLVKGEGDTQYFGPGTRLTVL.

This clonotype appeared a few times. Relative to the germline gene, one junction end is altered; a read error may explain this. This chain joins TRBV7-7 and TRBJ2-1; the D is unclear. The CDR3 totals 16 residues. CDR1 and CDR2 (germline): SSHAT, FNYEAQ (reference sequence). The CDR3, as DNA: TGTGCTAGCAGCTTCGTCGGAGCGACCTCCTACAATGAGCAGTTCTTC. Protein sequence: CASSFVGATSYNEQFF. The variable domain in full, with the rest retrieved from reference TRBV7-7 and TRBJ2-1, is GAGVSQSPRYKVTKRGQDVTLRCDPISSHATLYWYQQALGQGPEFLTYFNYEAQPDKSGLPSDRFSAERPEGSISTLTIQRTEQRDSAMYRCASSFVGATSYNEQFFGPGTRLTVL.

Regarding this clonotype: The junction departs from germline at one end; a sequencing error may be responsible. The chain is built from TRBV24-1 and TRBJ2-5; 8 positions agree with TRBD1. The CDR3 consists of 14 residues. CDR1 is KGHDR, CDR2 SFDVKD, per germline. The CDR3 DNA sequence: TGTGCCACCATTGATTCAGGGGGCACAGTGACCCAGTACTTC. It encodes CATIDSGGTVTQYF.

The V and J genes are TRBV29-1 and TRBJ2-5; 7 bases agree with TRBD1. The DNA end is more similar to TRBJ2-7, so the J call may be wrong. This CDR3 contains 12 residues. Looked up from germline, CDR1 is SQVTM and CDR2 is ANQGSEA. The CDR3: CSVIYRGNEQYF. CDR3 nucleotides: TGCAGCGTCATCTACAGGGGAAACGAGCAGTACTTC.

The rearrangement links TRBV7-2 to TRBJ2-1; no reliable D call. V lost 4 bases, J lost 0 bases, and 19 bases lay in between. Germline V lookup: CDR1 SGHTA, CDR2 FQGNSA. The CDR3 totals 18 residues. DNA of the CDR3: TGTGCCAGCAGCTCAGGTGTCCCGACCATCCGCTCCTACAATGAGCAGTTCTTC. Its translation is CASSSGVPTIRSYNEQFF.

The CDR3 bases are TGTGCCAGCAGCAAGGGGGGAGGGGGCATTTGCGGTGGTTCCTATGAGCAGTTCTTC. Its translation: CASSKGGGGICGGSYEQFF. The chain links TRBV21-1 to TRBJ2-1; the table's D call, TRBD1, has no DNA check behind it. TRBV21-1 is an annotated pseudogene. This CDR3 is 19 amino acids long.

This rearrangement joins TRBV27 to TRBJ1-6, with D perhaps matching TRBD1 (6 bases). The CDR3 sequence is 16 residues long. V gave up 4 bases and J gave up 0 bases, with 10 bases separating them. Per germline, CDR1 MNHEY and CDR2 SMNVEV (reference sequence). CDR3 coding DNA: TGTGCCAGCAGTTCAGGGGTGAGCTCCTATAATTCACCCCTCCACTTT. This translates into CASSSGVSSYNSPLHF.

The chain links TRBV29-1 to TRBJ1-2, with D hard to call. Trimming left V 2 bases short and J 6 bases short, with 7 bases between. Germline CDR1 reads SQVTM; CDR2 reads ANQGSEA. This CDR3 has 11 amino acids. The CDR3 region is CSVETPDGYTF. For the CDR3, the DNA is TGCAGCGTTGAAACCCCGGATGGCTACACCTTC.

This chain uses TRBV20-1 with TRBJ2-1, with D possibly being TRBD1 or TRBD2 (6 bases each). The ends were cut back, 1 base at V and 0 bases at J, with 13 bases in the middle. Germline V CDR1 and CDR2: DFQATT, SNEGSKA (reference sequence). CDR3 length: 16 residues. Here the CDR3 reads CSARAGDKSSYNEQFF. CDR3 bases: TGCAGTGCTAGAGCGGGGGACAAGAGCTCCTACAATGAGCAGTTCTTC.

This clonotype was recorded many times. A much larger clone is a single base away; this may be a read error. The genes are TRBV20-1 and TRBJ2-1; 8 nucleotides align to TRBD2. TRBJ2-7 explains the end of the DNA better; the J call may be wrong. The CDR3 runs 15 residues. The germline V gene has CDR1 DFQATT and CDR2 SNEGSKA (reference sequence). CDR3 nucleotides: TGCAGTGCCCACCCTAGCGGGCGCTCCTACAATGAGCAGTACTTC. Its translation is CSAHPSGRSYNEQYF.

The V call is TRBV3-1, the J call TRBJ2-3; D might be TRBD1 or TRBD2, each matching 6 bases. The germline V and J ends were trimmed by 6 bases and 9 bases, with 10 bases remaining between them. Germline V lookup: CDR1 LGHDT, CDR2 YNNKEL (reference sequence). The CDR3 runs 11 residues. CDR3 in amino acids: CASRYGGTQYF. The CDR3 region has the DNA TGTGCCAGCAGATACGGGGGCACGCAGTATTTT.

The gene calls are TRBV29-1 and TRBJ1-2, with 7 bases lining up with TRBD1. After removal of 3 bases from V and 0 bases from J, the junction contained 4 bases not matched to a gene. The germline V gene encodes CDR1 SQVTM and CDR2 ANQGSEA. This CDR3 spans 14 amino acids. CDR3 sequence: CSVEQGVANYGYTF. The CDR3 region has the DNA TGCAGCGTTGAGCAGGGGGTAGCTAACTATGGCTACACCTTC.

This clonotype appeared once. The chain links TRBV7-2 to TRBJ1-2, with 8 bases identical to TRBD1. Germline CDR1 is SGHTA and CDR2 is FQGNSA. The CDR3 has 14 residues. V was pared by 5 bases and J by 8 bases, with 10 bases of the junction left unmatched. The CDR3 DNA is TGTGCCAGCAGCCTACGGACAGGGTGGTGGGGCTACACCTTC. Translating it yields CASSLRTGWWGYTF.

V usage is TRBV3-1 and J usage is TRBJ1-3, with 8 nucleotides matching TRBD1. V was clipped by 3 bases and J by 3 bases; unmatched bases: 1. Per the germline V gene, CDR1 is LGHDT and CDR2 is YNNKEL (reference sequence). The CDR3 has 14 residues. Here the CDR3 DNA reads TGTGCCAGCAGCCAGGACAGGGTTGGAAACACCATATATTTT. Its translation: CASSQDRVGNTIYF. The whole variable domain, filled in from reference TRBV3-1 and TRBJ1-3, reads DTAVSQTPKYLVTQMGNDKSIKCEQNLGHDTMYWYKQDSKKFLKIMFSYNNKELIINETVPNRFSPKSPDKAHLNLHINSLELGDSAVYFCASSQDRVGNTIYFGEGSWLTVV.